The 20 T cell receptor beta chains reported below all come from one sample, sequenced in a study of T cell responses to AZD1222 COVID-19 vaccine. TCRdb's table, derived via immunoSEQ multiplex PCR, lists solely in-frame clones and lacks some. The data show roughly 110,000 clones, 90% to 95% seen once. The source was peripheral blood, collected on day 0 of AZD1222 vaccination. The receptors here all came from an adult in good health.

The chain is built from TRBV7-9 and TRBJ2-1, with 8 positions matching TRBD1. Trimming cost V 1 base and J 4 bases; bases outside gene matches: 12. This CDR3 has 18 amino acids. The germline CDR1 and CDR2 sequences are SEHNR and FQNEAQ (reference sequence). CDR3 loop: CASSLGGGGQGPYNEQFF. For the CDR3, the DNA is TGTGCCAGCAGCTTAGGTGGGGGCGGACAGGGTCCTTACAATGAGCAGTTCTTC.

The chain links TRBV9 to TRBJ2-2; D is unresolved. The CDR3 has 12 residues. Trimming cost V 4 bases and J 2 bases, with 3 bases left between them. Germline V CDR1 and CDR2: SGDLS, YYNGEE. Here the CDR3 DNA reads TGTGCCAGCAGCCCCAACACCGGGGAGCTGTTTTTT. Translated: CASSPNTGELFF.

This clone was seen only a few times. V usage is TRBV7-6 and J usage is TRBJ1-3, with 9 bases lining up with TRBD1. This CDR3 contains 18 residues. The germline gives CDR1 SGHVS, CDR2 FNYEAQ. Trimming took 5 bases from V and 1 from J; bases not matched to a gene: 12. The DNA of the CDR3 is TGTGCCAGCAGCCGGGACAGGGAGGTACTAGTATCTGGAAACACCATATATTTT. Protein: CASSRDREVLVSGNTIYF.

This clone came up once. J is TRBJ2-7 and V is TRBV7-2; 7 positions match TRBD2. CDR1 is SGHTA, CDR2 FQGNSA, per germline. V was clipped by 5 bases and J by 2 bases; unmatched bases: 9. The CDR3 loop spans 15 amino acids. The CDR3 DNA reads as TGTGCCAGCAGCCGTAATCCCGGGGGGACCTACGAGCAGTACTTC. Translated, it gives CASSRNPGGTYEQYF.

This rearrangement joins TRBV6-6 to TRBJ1-3; D is ambiguous. Trimming cost V 6 bases and J 7 bases, with 7 bases left between them. The CDR3 consists of 11 residues. CDR1 and CDR2 from the germline V gene are MNHNY and SVGAGI (reference sequence). The CDR3, as DNA: TGTGCCAGCAGCCTTCCGAACACCATATATTTT. This sequence encodes CASSLPNTIYF.

The genes are TRBV5-1 and TRBJ1-6, with 8 bases fitting TRBD1. J gave up 6 bases and V 5 bases, and 16 bases lay outside the gene matches. The CDR3 totals 18 residues. Germline V gives CDR1 SGHRS, CDR2 YFSETQ. The CDR3 protein is CASSRMITGGSLNSPLHF. CDR3 DNA sequence: TGCGCCAGCAGTAGGATGATTACAGGGGGTTCCCTTAATTCACCCCTCCACTTT.

The gene calls are TRBV7-6 and TRBJ2-7, with a weak D call TRBD2 (5 bases). V was shortened by 1 base and J by 0 bases, with 22 bases between the two germline ends. CDR3 length equals 19 residues. Looked up from germline, CDR1 is SGHVS and CDR2 is FNYEAQ. CDR3 amino acids: CASSLGESSLLFGSYEQYF. The CDR3 DNA sequence: TGTGCCAGCAGCTTAGGGGAGTCGTCGCTGCTATTCGGCTCCTACGAGCAGTACTTC.

The V and J genes are TRBV27 and TRBJ1-2; the D gene is possibly TRBD1 (5 bases). The CDR3 spans 14 residues. Germline assignment: CDR1 MNHEY and CDR2 SMNVEV (reference sequence). Trimming stripped 0 bases from V and 4 bases from J, with 9 bases between. The CDR3, as DNA: TGTGCCAGCAGTTTATCGGGGCAAACCTATGGCTACACCTTC. This translates into CASSLSGQTYGYTF.

V is TRBV4-3 and J is TRBJ2-7, with 8 positions matching TRBD1. Trimming removed 0 bases from V and 1 base from J; junction bases left unmatched: 8. This CDR3 spans 17 amino acids. Looked up from germline, CDR1 is LGHNA and CDR2 is YSLEER. The CDR3 DNA reads TGCGCCAGCAGCCAAGATCGTATGGGACAGGTATCCTACGAGCAGTACTTC. Amino acids: CASSQDRMGQVSYEQYF.

This chain connects TRBV2 to TRBJ2-7, with 7 bases lining up with TRBD2. After removal of 2 bases from V and 1 base from J, the junction contained 5 bases not matched to a gene. Germline V gene data show CDR1 as SNHLY and CDR2 as FYNNEI. CDR3 size: 15 residues. Here the CDR3 reads CASSEPLAASYEQYF. The CDR3 region has the DNA TGTGCCAGCAGTGAACCCCTAGCGGCATCCTACGAGCAGTACTTC.

V gene TRBV18 combines with J gene TRBJ1-3; no clear D. V was trimmed by 1 base and J by 0 bases, leaving 10 bases between them. The CDR3 has 16 residues. Germline CDR1 is KGHSH and CDR2 is LQKENI. CDR3 nucleotides: TGTGCCAGCTCACCACAAACGGCTAACTCTGGAAACACCATATATTTT. It translates to CASSPQTANSGNTIYF.

The chain has TRBV28 and TRBJ2-1; 10 positions agree with TRBD2. Per the germline V gene, CDR1 is MDHEN and CDR2 is SYDVKM. This CDR3 is built from 17 residues. With 3 bases clipped from V and 8 bases from J, the junction kept 13 bases outside the gene matches. As DNA, the CDR3 is TGTGCCAGCAGTTTCGTCCCACGAGCGGGGGGGTTTGATGAGCAGTTCTTC. Its protein product is CASSFVPRAGGFDEQFF. Drawing the rest from reference TRBV28 and TRBJ2-1, the complete variable domain is DVKVTQSSRYLVKRTGEKVFLECVQDMDHENMFWYRQDPGLGLRLIYFSYDVKMKEKGDIPEGYSVSREKKERFSLILESASTNQTSMYLCASSFVPRAGGFDEQFFGPGTRLTVL.

The chain combines TRBV2 with TRBJ1-2, with D unresolved. This CDR3 has 17 amino acids. Germline V gene data show CDR1 as SNHLY and CDR2 as FYNNEI. Trimming removed 3 bases from V and 1 base from J, with 18 bases in between. The CDR3 sequence: CASSDTGSAKLNYGYTF. The DNA of the CDR3 is TGTGCCAGCAGTGACACGGGTTCCGCTAAACTTAACTATGGCTACACCTTC.

This clone was counted only a few times. The V call is TRBV2, the J call TRBJ2-2, with TRBD2 identical over 8 bases. In germline, CDR1 is SNHLY, CDR2 FYNNEI. CDR3 length: 17 amino acids. Germline trimming cut 4 bases from V and 0 bases from J; bases unmatched to any gene: 7. CDR3 nucleotide sequence: TGTGCCAGCAGTGGTATCGCGGGGGGACCGAACACCGGGGAGCTGTTTTTT. Translating it yields CASSGIAGGPNTGELFF.

The rearrangement joins TRBV4-3 to TRBJ2-1, with D unclear. The V end was cut by 0 bases, the J end by 0 bases, with 12 bases between. The CDR3 contains 17 residues. CDR1 is LGHNA and CDR2 is YSLEER in the germline V gene. Here the CDR3 reads CASSQDLGYSSYNEQFF. In DNA, the CDR3 is TGCGCCAGCAGCCAAGATCTGGGTTATAGCTCCTACAATGAGCAGTTCTTC.

The genes are TRBV9 and TRBJ2-7, with 7 positions matching TRBD2. The CDR3 totals 15 residues. V dropped 0 bases and J dropped 3; count of bases not matched to a gene: 6. Germline V CDR1 and CDR2: SGDLS, YYNGEE. CDR3 protein: CASSVEVGDYYEQYF. As DNA, the CDR3 is TGTGCCAGCAGCGTAGAGGTAGGGGACTACTACGAGCAGTACTTC.

This clone was recorded once. V and J are TRBV6-1 and TRBJ2-1, with D maybe TRBD1 (5 bases). The CDR3 sequence is 17 residues long. Germline CDR1 reads MNHNS; CDR2 reads SASEGT. V was pared by 1 base and J by 0 bases, with 13 bases between. CDR3 in DNA: TGTGCCAGCAGTGAAGTTTCGGCCCAGGGCTCCTACAATGAGCAGTTCTTC. It specifies CASSEVSAQGSYNEQFF.

The V call is TRBV4-3, the J call TRBJ1-1; no definite D call. Per the germline V gene, CDR1 is LGHNA and CDR2 is YSLEER. The ends were cut back, 2 bases at V and 0 bases at J, with 4 bases in the middle. The CDR3 loop spans 13 amino acids. CDR3 coding DNA: TGCGCCAGCAGCCAAAAAGTGAACACTGAAGCTTTCTTT. Its protein product is CASSQKVNTEAFF.

The chain combines TRBV6-1 with TRBJ2-1; maybe TRBD2 (5 bases). This CDR3 has 12 residues. From germline, CDR1 is MNHNS and CDR2 SASEGT. V was pared by 2 bases and J by 8 bases, with 7 bases between. The CDR3, as DNA: TGTGCCAGCAGTGAATTGGAGGATGAGCAGTTCTTC. Its translation is CASSELEDEQFF.

This sequence joins TRBV5-4 and TRBJ2-5; no reliable D call. Germline loops: CDR1 SGHNT, CDR2 YYREEE (reference sequence). There are 14 residues in the CDR3. V lost 6 bases to trimming and J lost 4 bases, with 16 bases between them. The CDR3 nucleotides are TGTGCCAGCACCCACGTAGGACGGCTAGAGACCCAGTACTTC. Translated: CASTHVGRLETQYF.